This T cell receptor beta chain was recorded in a study of blood T cell repertoires in COVID-19. Study in general: Collection of acute and convalescent COVID-19 samples took place in the United States, Italy and Spain. PBMCs, B-cell-depleted T cells, or T cells provided the cDNA or gDNA that made up the material.

The CDR3 is 14 amino acids. CDR1 and CDR2 from the germline V gene are LNHDA and SQIVND (reference sequence). The ends were cut back, 3 bases at V and 4 bases at J, with 12 bases in the middle. Per the authors' pipeline: For nucleated cells, counts were estimated from reference gene primer amplification. Sequencing was performed with immunoSEQ multiplex PCR; in TCRdb, only in-frame clones are kept and a portion is missing. The V and J calls and clone size are taken from that table; D and trimming were inferred from the DNA. The table lists some 140,000 clones, around 85% of them singletons. The sample comprised peripheral blood. This chain joins TRBV19 and TRBJ1-2; D unresolved. The sequence was collected from a woman aged 45-65 years who had recovered from COVID-19. The CDR3 here is CASSIGGIGYGYTF. The CDR3 nucleotides are TGTGCCAGTAGTATTGGAGGGATCGGCTATGGCTACACCTTC.